This T cell receptor (beta chain) is from a study of cytomegalovirus exposure and HLA in healthy donors. With 60 Vbeta and 13 Jbeta primers, the PCR was carried out. Using immunoSEQ multiplex PCR, the repertoire was profiled, and TCRdb retains in-frame clones only, with some absent. The top ten clones hold approximately 10% of a sample with around 200,000 clones, around four fifths of them seen once. Whole-study results and caveats: There were some V segments, including TRBV6-2 and TRBV6-3, excluded as indistinguishable. Productive rates of about 87% or about 30% were seen for most TCR beta V segments in an earlier analysis. Based on reports, TCR beta sequences accurately predicted HLA-A and HLA-B alleles for most subjects.

Turning to this clone: What it binds is not known.

From germline, CDR1 is MRHNA and CDR2 SNTAGT. V lost 0 bases to trimming and J lost 8 bases; unmatched junction nucleotides: 1. The CDR3 is 14 residues long. This clonotype was sampled from a woman in her forties or fifties in good health and CMV-seropositive. The gene calls are TRBV6-4 and TRBJ2-1; 10 bases are a match to TRBD1. The sample comprised PBMCs. The CDR3 protein is CASSDSGQGHEQFF. CDR3 bases: TGTGCCAGCAGTGACTCGGGACAGGGGCATGAGCAGTTCTTC.